This section outlines one TCR beta chain sequence together with its context. One entry per CDR3 protein results from TCRdb running MiXCR on the RT-PCR reads. Here the sample spans about 57,000 distinct CDR3 sequences, 10% to 15% being singletons. This sample is part of a study of patients and donors after allogeneic stem cell transplantation. This CDR3 is built from 14 residues. The ends lost 5 bases at V and 4 bases at J; junction bases unmatched: 8. Germline V gene sequence: CDR1 LNHDA, CDR2 SQIVND (reference sequence). The gene calls are TRBV19 and TRBJ2-7; 7 bases are shared with TRBD1. Sequencing was performed on blood, either unsorted or a sorted T cell fraction (not recorded which). The clonotype originates from a human donor who was either an allogeneic HSCT recipient or a stem cell or donor lymphocyte infusion donor (not recorded which). It is not recorded whose cells these are; they may come from a transplant donor. For the CDR3, the DNA is TGTGCCAGTAGTCGACAGGGAAAAGTATACGAGCAGTACTTC. It codes for CASSRQGKVYEQYF.